This is a list of T cell receptor beta chains from one sample in a study of PD-1 blockade in mismatch repair-deficient tumors. Assay: immunoSEQ multiplex PCR; the TCRdb copy retains only in-frame clones and omits some. The repertoire holds more than 40,000 clones, with 81% as singletons. Material: peripheral blood, obtained roughly 21 weeks after starting pembrolizumab. These receptors were obtained from an adult with mismatch repair-deficient cancer. The CDR3 runs from the conserved cysteine through the conserved F or W. The D gene is left open where the match is weak. The size field is filled for only some rows; it gives once, few, many or a size class.

v_gene,abundance,j_gene,d_gene,len,CDR3aa,CDR3nt
TRBV29-1,.,TRBJ2-3,TRBD2,14,CSVEGLAATDTQYF,TGCAGCGTTGAGGGACTAGCGGCCACAGATACGCAGTATTTT
TRBV19,.,TRBJ2-7,TRBD1,14,CASSITGARSEQYF,TGTGCCAGTAGTATCACAGGGGCCCGGAGCGAGCAGTACTTC
TRBV7-2,.,TRBJ1-5,.,14,CASSLYGSNQPQHF,TGTGCCAGCAGCTTATATGGCAGCAATCAGCCCCAGCATTTT
TRBV6-1,few,TRBJ2-1,TRBD2,14,CASSEVAGVGEQFF,TGTGCCAGCAGTGAGGTAGCGGGAGTGGGTGAGCAGTTCTTC
TRBV7-2,few,TRBJ1-5,.,14,CASSQTGRDQPQHF,TGTGCCAGCAGCCAGACAGGAAGAGATCAGCCCCAGCATTTT
TRBV5-8,.,TRBJ2-1,.,15,CASSLWRARDNEQFF,TGTGCCAGCAGCTTGTGGAGGGCGAGGGACAATGAGCAGTTCTTC
TRBV30,once,TRBJ2-2,TRBD1,14,CAWSGQGRTGELFF,TGTGCCTGGTCCGGACAGGGGCGAACCGGGGAGCTGTTTTTT
TRBV7-2,.,TRBJ2-3,TRBD1,14,CATSPDRARSTQYF,TGTGCCACATCTCCGGACAGGGCCCGGTCTACGCAGTATTTT
TRBV5-4,.,TRBJ2-5,.,13,CASSQLPGETQYF,TGTGCCAGCAGCCAACTCCCCGGGGAGACCCAGTACTTC
TRBV7-2,.,TRBJ2-3,TRBD1,14,CASSKIQGADTQYF,TGTGCCAGCAGCAAAATACAGGGGGCAGATACGCAGTATTTT
TRBV28,few,TRBJ1-2,.,13,CASGPSEGYGYTF,TGTGCCAGCGGTCCAAGCGAGGGCTATGGCTACACCTTC
TRBV5-4,.,TRBJ2-7,TRBD1,17,CASSLAQGAGVAYEQYF,TGTGCCAGCAGCTTGGCACAGGGGGCTGGGGTAGCCTACGAGCAGTACTTC
TRBV21-1,.,TRBJ2-2,.,18,CASSTHPSSGKNTGELFF,TGTGCCAGCAGCACCCACCCTTCTAGCGGGAAGAACACCGGGGAGCTGTTTTTT
TRBV25-1,.,TRBJ2-1,TRBD2,15,CASSEFTSGRDEQFF,TGTGCCAGCAGTGAATTTACTAGCGGGAGGGATGAGCAGTTCTTC
TRBV6-5,.,TRBJ2-4,.,13,CASRTFTENIQYF,TGTGCCAGCAGAACCTTTACCGAAAACATTCAGTACTTC
TRBV27,once,TRBJ2-3,.,13,CASQEGMPDTQYF,TGTGCCAGCCAGGAGGGAATGCCAGATACGCAGTATTTT
TRBV9,.,TRBJ1-1,.,14,CASSVQGENTEAFF,TGTGCCAGCAGCGTACAGGGTGAGAACACTGAAGCTTTCTTT
TRBV5-4,few,TRBJ1-2,TRBD1,14,CASSPPGGGYGYTF,TGTGCCAGCAGTCCCCCAGGGGGCGGCTATGGCTACACCTTC
TRBV29-1,.,TRBJ2-3,TRBD2,14,CSVAAGGGTDTQYF,TGCAGCGTTGCTGCGGGAGGGGGAACAGATACGCAGTATTTT
TRBV2,.,TRBJ2-5,TRBD2,14,CASKVLAAKETQYF,TGTGCCAGCAAGGTCCTAGCGGCTAAAGAGACCCAGTACTTC
TRBV30,.,TRBJ2-1,TRBD2,15,CAWRQGVAGGNEQFF,TGTGCCTGGAGGCAAGGGGTAGCGGGAGGCAATGAGCAGTTCTTC
TRBV6-5,few,TRBJ2-7,.,13,CASHEGNFYEQYF,TGTGCCAGCCACGAGGGGAACTTCTACGAGCAGTACTTC
TRBV10-1,.,TRBJ1-1,.,16,CASSLRVRGENTEAFF,TGCGCCAGCAGCCTTCGAGTCCGGGGGGAGAACACTGAAGCTTTCTTT
TRBV6-6,.,TRBJ2-3,.,14,CASSATASTDTQYF,TGTGCCAGCAGTGCGACGGCGAGCACAGATACGCAGTATTTT
TRBV30,.,TRBJ2-3,TRBD2,22,CAWSLNPRPGTSGFRSTDTQYF,TGTGCCTGGAGTCTCAACCCTCGCCCCGGGACTAGCGGATTTAGAAGCACAGATACGCAGTATTTT
TRBV19,.,TRBJ2-7,TRBD2,14,CASSLLAGEREQYF,TGTGCCAGTAGTTTGCTAGCGGGAGAAAGGGAGCAGTACTTC
TRBV10-3,once,TRBJ1-1,.,11,CAIKEDTEAFF,TGTGCCATCAAAGAGGACACTGAAGCTTTCTTT